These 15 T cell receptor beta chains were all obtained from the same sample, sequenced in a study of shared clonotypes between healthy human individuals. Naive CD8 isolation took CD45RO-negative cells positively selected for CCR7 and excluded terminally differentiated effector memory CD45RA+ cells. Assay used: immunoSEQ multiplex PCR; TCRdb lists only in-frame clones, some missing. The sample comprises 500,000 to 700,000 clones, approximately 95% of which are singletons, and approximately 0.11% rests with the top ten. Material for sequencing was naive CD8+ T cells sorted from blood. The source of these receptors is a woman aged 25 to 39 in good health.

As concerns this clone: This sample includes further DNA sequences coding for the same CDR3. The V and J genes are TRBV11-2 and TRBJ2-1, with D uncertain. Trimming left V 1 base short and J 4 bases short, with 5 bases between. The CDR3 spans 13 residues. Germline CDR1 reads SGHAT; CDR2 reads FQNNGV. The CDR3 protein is CASSLGVYNEQFF. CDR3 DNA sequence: TGTGCCAGCAGCTTAGGGGTATACAATGAGCAGTTCTTC.

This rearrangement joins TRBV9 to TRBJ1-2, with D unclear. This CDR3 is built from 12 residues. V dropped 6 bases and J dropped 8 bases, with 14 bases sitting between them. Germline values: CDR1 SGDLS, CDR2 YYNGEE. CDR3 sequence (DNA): TGTGCCAGCAACAGCCTCCTGCGAGGCTACACCTTC. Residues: CASNSLLRGYTF.

CDR3 sequence (DNA): TGTGCCAGCAGTGAATTACGGGAGCAGTACTTC. Protein product: CASSELREQYF. The V and J genes are TRBV25-1 and TRBJ2-7; D remains unclear. Germline V gene sequence: CDR1 MGHDK, CDR2 SYGVNS. The CDR3 consists of 11 residues. V was pared by 1 base and J by 7 bases, with 5 bases between.

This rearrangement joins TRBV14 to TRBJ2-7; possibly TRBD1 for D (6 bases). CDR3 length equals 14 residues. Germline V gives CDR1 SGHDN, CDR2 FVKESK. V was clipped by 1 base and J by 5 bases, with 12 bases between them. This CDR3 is CASSQVGRGNEQYF. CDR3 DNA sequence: TGTGCCAGCAGCCAAGTCGGCAGGGGAAACGAGCAGTACTTC.

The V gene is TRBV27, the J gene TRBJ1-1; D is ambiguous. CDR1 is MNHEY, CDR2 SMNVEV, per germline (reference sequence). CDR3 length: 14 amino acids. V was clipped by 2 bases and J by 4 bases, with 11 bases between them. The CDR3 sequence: CASSLLMGSTEAFF. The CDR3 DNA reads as TGTGCCAGCAGTTTACTTATGGGGTCCACTGAAGCTTTCTTT.

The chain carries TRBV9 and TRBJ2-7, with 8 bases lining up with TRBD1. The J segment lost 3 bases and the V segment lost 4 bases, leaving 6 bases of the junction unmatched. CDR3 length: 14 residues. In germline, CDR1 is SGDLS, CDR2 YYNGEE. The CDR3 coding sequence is TGTGCCAGCAGCTTAGGACAGGGAGACTACGAGCAGTACTTC. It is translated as CASSLGQGDYEQYF. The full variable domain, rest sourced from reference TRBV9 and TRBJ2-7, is DSGVTQTPKHLITATGQRVTLRCSPRSGDLSVYWYQQSLDQGLQFLIQYYNGEERAKGNILERFSAQQFPDLHSELNLSSLELGDSALYFCASSLGQGDYEQYFGPGTRLTVT.

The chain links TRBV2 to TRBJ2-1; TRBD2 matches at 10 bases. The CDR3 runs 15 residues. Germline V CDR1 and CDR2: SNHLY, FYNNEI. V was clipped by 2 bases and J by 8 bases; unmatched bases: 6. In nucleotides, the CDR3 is TGTGCCAGCAGTGAATGGCTAGCGGGAGCGCATGAGCAGTTCTTC. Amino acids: CASSEWLAGAHEQFF.

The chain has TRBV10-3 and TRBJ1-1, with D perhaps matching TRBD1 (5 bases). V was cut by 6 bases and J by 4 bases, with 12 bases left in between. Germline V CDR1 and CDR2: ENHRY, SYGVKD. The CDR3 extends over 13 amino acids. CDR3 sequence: CAIRLPGGTEAFF. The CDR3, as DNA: TGTGCCATCAGGCTTCCCGGGGGCACTGAAGCTTTCTTT.

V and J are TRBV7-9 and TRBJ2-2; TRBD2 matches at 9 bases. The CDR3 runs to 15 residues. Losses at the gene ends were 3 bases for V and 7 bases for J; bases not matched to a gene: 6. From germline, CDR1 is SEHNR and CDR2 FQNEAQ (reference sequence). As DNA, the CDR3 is TGTGCCAGCAGCTTTGCGGGAGGGCATGGCGGGGAGCTGTTTTTT. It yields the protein CASSFAGGHGGELFF.

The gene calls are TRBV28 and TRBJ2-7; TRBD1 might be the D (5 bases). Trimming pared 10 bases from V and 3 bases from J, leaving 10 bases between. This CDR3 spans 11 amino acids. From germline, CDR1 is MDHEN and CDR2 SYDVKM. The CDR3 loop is CATKGNYEQYF. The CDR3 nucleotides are TGTGCCACCAAGGGGAACTACGAGCAGTACTTC. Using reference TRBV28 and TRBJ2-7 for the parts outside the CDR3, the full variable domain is DVKVTQSSRYLVKRTGEKVFLECVQDMDHENMFWYRQDPGLGLRLIYFSYDVKMKEKGDIPEGYSVSREKKERFSLILESASTNQTSMYLCATKGNYEQYFGPGTRLTVT.

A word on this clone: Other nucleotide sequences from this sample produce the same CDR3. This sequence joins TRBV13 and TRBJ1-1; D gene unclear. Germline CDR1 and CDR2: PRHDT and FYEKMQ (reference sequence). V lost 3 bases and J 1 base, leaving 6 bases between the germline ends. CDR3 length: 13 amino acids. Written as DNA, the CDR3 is TGTGCCAGCAGCTTTCCGGGGAACACTGAAGCTTTCTTT. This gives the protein CASSFPGNTEAFF.

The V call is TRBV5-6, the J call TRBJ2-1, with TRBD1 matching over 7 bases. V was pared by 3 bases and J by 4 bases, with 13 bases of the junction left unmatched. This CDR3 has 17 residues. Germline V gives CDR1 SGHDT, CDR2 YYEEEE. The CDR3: CASSSRLTGPSYNEQFF. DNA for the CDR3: TGTGCCAGCAGCTCCAGGCTGACAGGGCCGTCTTACAATGAGCAGTTCTTC. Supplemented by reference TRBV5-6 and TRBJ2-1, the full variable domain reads DAGVTQSPTHLIKTRGQQVTLRCSPKSGHDTVSWYQQALGQGPQFIFQYYEEEERQRGNFPDRFSGHQFPNYSSELNVNALLLGDSALYLCASSSRLTGPSYNEQFFGPGTRLTVL.

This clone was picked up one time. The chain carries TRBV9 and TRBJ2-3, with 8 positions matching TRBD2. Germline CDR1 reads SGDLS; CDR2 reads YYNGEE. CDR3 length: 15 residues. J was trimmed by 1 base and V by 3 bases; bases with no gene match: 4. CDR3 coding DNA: TGTGCCAGCAGCGGACTAGCGCCCGGCACAGATACGCAGTATTTT. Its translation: CASSGLAPGTDTQYF.

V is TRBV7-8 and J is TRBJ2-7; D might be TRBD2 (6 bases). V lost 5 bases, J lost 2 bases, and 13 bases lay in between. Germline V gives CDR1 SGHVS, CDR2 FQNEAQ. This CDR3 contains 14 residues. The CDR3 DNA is TGTGCCAGCAGCCAAGCTAGCGAGACCTACGAGCAGTACTTC. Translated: CASSQASETYEQYF.

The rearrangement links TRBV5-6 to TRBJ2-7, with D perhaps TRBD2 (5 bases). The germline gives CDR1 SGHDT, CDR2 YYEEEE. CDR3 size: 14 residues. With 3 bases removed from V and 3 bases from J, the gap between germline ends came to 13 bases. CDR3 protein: CASSSDGVRYEQYF. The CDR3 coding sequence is TGTGCCAGCAGCTCTGACGGGGTACGCTACGAGCAGTACTTC.